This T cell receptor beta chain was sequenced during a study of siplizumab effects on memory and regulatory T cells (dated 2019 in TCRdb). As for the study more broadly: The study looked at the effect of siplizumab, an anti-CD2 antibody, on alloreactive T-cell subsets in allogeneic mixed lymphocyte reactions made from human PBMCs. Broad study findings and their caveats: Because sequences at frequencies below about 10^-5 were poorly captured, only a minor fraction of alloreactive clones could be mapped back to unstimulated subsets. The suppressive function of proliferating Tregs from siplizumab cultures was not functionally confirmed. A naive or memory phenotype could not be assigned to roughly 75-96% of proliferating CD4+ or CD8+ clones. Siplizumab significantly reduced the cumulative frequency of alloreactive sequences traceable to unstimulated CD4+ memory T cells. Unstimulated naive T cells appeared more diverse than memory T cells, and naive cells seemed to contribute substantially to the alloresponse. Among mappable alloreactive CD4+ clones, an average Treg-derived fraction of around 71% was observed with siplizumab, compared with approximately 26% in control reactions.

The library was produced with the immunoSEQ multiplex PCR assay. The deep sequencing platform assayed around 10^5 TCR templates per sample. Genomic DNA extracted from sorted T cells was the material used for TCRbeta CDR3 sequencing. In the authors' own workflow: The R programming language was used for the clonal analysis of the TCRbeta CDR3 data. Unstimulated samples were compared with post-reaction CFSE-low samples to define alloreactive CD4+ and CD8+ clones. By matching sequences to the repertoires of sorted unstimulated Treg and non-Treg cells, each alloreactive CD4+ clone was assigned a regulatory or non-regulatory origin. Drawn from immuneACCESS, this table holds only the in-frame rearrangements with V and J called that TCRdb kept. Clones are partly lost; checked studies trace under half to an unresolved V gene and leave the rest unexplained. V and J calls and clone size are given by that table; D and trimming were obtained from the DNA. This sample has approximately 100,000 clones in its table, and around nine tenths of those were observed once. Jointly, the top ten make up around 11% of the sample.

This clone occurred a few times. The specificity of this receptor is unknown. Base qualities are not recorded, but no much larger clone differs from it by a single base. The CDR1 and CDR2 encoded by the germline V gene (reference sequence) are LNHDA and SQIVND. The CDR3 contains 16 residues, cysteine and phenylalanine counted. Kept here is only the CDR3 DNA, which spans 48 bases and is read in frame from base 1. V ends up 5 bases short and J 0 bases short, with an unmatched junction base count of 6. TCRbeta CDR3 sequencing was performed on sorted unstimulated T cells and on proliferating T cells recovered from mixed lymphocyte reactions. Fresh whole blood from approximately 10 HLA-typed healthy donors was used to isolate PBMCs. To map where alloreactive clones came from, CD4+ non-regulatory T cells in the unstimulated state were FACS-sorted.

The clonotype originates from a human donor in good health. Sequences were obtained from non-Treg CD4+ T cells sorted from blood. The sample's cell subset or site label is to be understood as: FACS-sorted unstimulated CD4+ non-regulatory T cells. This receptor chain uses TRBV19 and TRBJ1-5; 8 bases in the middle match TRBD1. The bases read TGTGCCAGTAGTCCGAGGGACAGGATTAGCAATCAGCCCCAGCATTTT. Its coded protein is CASSPRDRISNQPQHF. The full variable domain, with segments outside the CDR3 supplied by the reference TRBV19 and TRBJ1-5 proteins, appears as DGGITQSPKYLFRKEGQNVTLSCEQNLNHDAMYWYRQDPGQGLRLIYYSQIVNDFQKGDIAEGYSVSREKKESFPLTVTSAQKNPTAFYLCASSPRDRISNQPQHFGDGTRLSIL.